The 31 T cell receptor beta chains below were found in one sample sequenced in a study of CD8 T cells in Susac syndrome. RNA amounts of about 0.5 to 1 ug underwent reverse transcription with random hexamers. TCRdb reprocessed the immunoSEQ multiplex PCR reads via MiXCR and lists one record per CDR3 protein. This sample yields fewer than 85,000 distinct CDR3 sequences, of which 95% are seen a single time; roughly 0.46% belongs to the top ten. Sequencing was performed on CD8+ T cells from PBMCs. Receptors were obtained from a human donor with Susac syndrome.

The genes are TRBV10-3 and TRBJ2-1; possible D gene TRBD1, 5 bases. Per germline, CDR1 ENHRY and CDR2 SYGVKD. V gave up 3 bases and J gave up 3 bases, with 15 bases separating them. This CDR3 has 16 amino acids. The CDR3 nucleotides are TGTGCCATCAGTGATGGGCTGGGGCAGTTCTACAATGAGCAGTTCTTC. Protein sequence: CAISDGLGQFYNEQFF.

The rearrangement joins TRBV9 to TRBJ2-3, with 8 bases identical to TRBD2. Germline CDR1 and CDR2: SGDLS and YYNGEE. V shed 4 bases and J 3 bases; nucleotides not matched to a gene: 7. This CDR3 has 15 amino acids. The CDR3: CASSRGAGVTDTQYF. The CDR3 DNA is TGTGCCAGCAGCCGGGGAGCGGGAGTGACAGATACGCAGTATTTT.

The chain combines TRBV7-2 with TRBJ2-1; possibly TRBD1 or TRBD2 for D (5 bases each). The CDR3 consists of 14 residues. With 9 bases removed from V and 5 bases from J, the gap between germline ends came to 17 bases. Germline-derived CDR1 and CDR2 are SGHTA and FQGNSA. The CDR3: CASQPGPRNNEQFF. CDR3 nucleotides: TGTGCCAGTCAACCGGGACCGCGTAACAATGAGCAGTTCTTC.

This chain links TRBV20-1 with TRBJ2-2; D not resolved. V lost 7 bases to trimming and J lost 6 bases, with 9 bases between them. CDR3 length: 11 amino acids. Germline values: CDR1 DFQATT, CDR2 SNEGSKA (reference sequence). The CDR3 DNA follows: TGCAGTGTCCCGGGTCCCGGGGAGCTGTTTTTT. It translates to CSVPGPGELFF.

The genes are TRBV20-1 and TRBJ1-2; D gene ambiguous. The CDR3 consists of 13 residues. Trimming shortened V by 3 bases and J by 8 bases, and 16 bases separated the two germline ends. Per germline, CDR1 DFQATT and CDR2 SNEGSKA (reference sequence). CDR3 sequence: CSARASSAWGYTF. CDR3 DNA sequence: TGCAGTGCTAGGGCGTCTTCGGCGTGGGGCTACACCTTC.

The V and J genes are TRBV4-1 and TRBJ2-7; the D gene is possibly TRBD2 (5 bases). The germline V gene has CDR1 MGHRA and CDR2 YSYEKL. The CDR3 has 14 amino acids. V was pared by 1 base and J by 0 bases, with 7 bases between. The CDR3 coding sequence is TGCGCCAGCAGCCAAGGACTATACTCCTACGAGCAGTACTTC. Translation: CASSQGLYSYEQYF.

The chain couples TRBV2 to TRBJ2-1, with 9 bases matching TRBD2. The CDR3 is 15 amino acids. The V gene end was trimmed by 4 bases and the J gene end by 2 bases; junction bases not matched to a gene: 3. From germline, CDR1 is SNHLY and CDR2 FYNNEI. CDR3: CASSVTSGTYNEQFF. The CDR3 DNA sequence: TGTGCCAGCAGTGTGACTAGCGGCACCTACAATGAGCAGTTCTTC. The entire variable domain, with the rest obtained from reference TRBV2 and TRBJ2-1, is as follows: EPEVTQTPSHQVTQMGQEVILRCVPISNHLYFYWYRQILGQKVEFLVSFYNNEISEKSEIFDDQFSVERPDGSNFTLKIRSTKLEDSAMYFCASSVTSGTYNEQFFGPGTRLTVL.

The genes are TRBV2 and TRBJ2-1; 7 bases are a match to TRBD1. Losses at the gene ends were 4 bases for V and 2 bases for J; bases not matched to a gene: 2. Germline CDR1 and CDR2: SNHLY and FYNNEI. This CDR3 is built from 14 residues. The CDR3 region is CASSAGGAYNEQFF. In nucleotides, the CDR3 is TGTGCCAGCAGTGCAGGGGGTGCCTACAATGAGCAGTTCTTC.

The chain joins TRBV7-2 to TRBJ2-7; D not resolved. The CDR3 sequence is 13 residues long. V gave up 1 base and J gave up 7 bases, with 11 bases separating them. CDR1 is SGHTA and CDR2 is FQGNSA in the germline V gene. The CDR3 coding sequence is TGTGCCAGCAGCTTAGTTACGCTGGGGGAGCAGTACTTC. Translated, it gives CASSLVTLGEQYF.

The rearrangement links TRBV6-1 to TRBJ1-2, with D hard to call. Germline V lookup: CDR1 MNHNS, CDR2 SASEGT. The CDR3 is made up of 16 amino acids. V was pared by 7 bases and J by 2 bases, with 20 bases between. CDR3 loop: CASTTWGGESNYGYTF. The CDR3 DNA sequence: TGTGCCAGCACCACCTGGGGTGGGGAGTCCAACTATGGCTACACCTTC.

The genes are TRBV19 and TRBJ1-1, with unresolved D. In germline, CDR1 is LNHDA, CDR2 SQIVND (reference sequence). V dropped 6 bases and J dropped 6 bases, with 11 bases sitting between them. This CDR3 region has 12 residues. The CDR3 DNA reads as TGTGCCAGTAGAGCGACCATAGCTGAAGCTTTCTTT. Amino acids: CASRATIAEAFF.

V usage is TRBV5-1 and J usage is TRBJ2-3, with 7 bases identical to TRBD1. The CDR3 contains 15 residues. Germline loops: CDR1 SGHRS, CDR2 YFSETQ. V shed 4 bases and J 1 base; nucleotides not matched to a gene: 6. CDR3 region: CASSLTGYRTDTQYF. DNA for the CDR3: TGCGCCAGCAGCCTGACAGGGTATCGCACAGATACGCAGTATTTT. Combining the CDR3 with reference TRBV5-1 and TRBJ2-3 gives the whole variable domain KAGVTQTPRYLIKTRGQQVTLSCSPISGHRSVSWYQQTPGQGLQFLFEYFSETQRNKGNFPGRFSGRQFSNSRSEMNVSTLELGDSALYLCASSLTGYRTDTQYFGPGTRLTVL.

This chain links TRBV4-1 with TRBJ1-1; D is uncertain. V lost 6 bases and J lost 1, with 9 bases in between. The CDR3 runs 13 residues. Germline loops: CDR1 MGHRA, CDR2 YSYEKL. The CDR3 DNA follows: TGCGCCAGCAGTCCAGACGGGAACACTGAAGCTTTCTTT. It encodes CASSPDGNTEAFF.

V is TRBV7-6 and J is TRBJ2-1, with D unclear. This CDR3 region has 15 residues. Germline values: CDR1 SGHVS, CDR2 FNYEAQ. Trimming took 5 bases from V and 0 from J, leaving 11 bases between them. This chain's CDR3 is CASSVLISSYNEQFF. The DNA of the CDR3 is TGTGCCAGCAGCGTGTTAATAAGCTCCTACAATGAGCAGTTCTTC.

The chain employs TRBV12-3 or TRBV12-4 and TRBJ2-1; D gene uncertain. V gave up 9 bases and J gave up 6 bases, with 9 bases separating them. This CDR3 spans 11 amino acids. CDR3 protein: CASQYLNEQFF. The CDR3 DNA is TGTGCCAGTCAGTACCTCAATGAGCAGTTCTTC.

This chain connects TRBV5-8 to TRBJ2-5, with D perhaps TRBD2 (5 bases). Germline loops: CDR1 SGHTS, CDR2 YDEGEE. V was shortened by 4 bases and J by 5 bases, with 30 bases between the two germline ends. This CDR3 comprises 19 residues. CDR3 DNA: TGTGCCAGCAGCGGACGACGGGTCCCCGGTGGTCCGGGGAAGGAGACCCAGTACTTC. This codes for CASSGRRVPGGPGKETQYF.

The genes are TRBV2 and TRBJ2-7; no reliable D call. With 2 bases removed from V and 2 bases from J, the gap between germline ends came to 7 bases. The CDR3 covers 13 residues. The V gene's germline CDR1 is SNHLY and CDR2 FYNNEI. This CDR3 is CASSEYSPYEQYF. As DNA, the CDR3 is TGTGCCAGCAGTGAATACAGCCCCTACGAGCAGTACTTC.

This clonotype was seen a single time. The V call is TRBV12-3 or TRBV12-4, the J call TRBJ1-5; no clear D. The germline V and J ends were trimmed by 6 bases and 5 bases, with 14 bases remaining between them. The CDR3 runs 14 residues. This CDR3 reads CASSPAVGDQPQHF. CDR3 DNA sequence: TGTGCCAGCAGCCCGGCGGTCGGGGATCAGCCCCAGCATTTT.

The chain employs TRBV20-1 and TRBJ2-1; tentatively, D is TRBD2 (6 bases). Germline-derived CDR1 and CDR2 are DFQATT and SNEGSKA (reference sequence). Trimming took 5 bases from V and 9 from J, leaving 11 bases between them. This CDR3 contains 11 residues. DNA for the CDR3: TGCAGTGCTCAGACTAGTGTTGAGCAGTTCTTC. Amino acids: CSAQTSVEQFF.

This chain joins TRBV5-4 and TRBJ2-7, with D possibly being TRBD1 (6 bases). The V and J ends lost 4 bases and 5 bases respectively, with 16 bases between them. The CDR3 has 14 amino acids. Germline V lookup: CDR1 SGHNT, CDR2 YYREEE (reference sequence). The chain's CDR3 is CASSLTPGAHEQYF. The CDR3, as DNA: TGTGCCAGCAGCCTAACCCCAGGGGCCCACGAGCAGTACTTC. The full variable domain, with the rest looked up from reference TRBV5-4 and TRBJ2-7, is ETGVTQSPTHLIKTRGQQVTLRCSSQSGHNTVSWYQQALGQGPQFIFQYYREEENGRGNFPPRFSGLQFPNYSSELNVNALELDDSALYLCASSLTPGAHEQYFGPGTRLTVT.

V usage is TRBV7-8 and J usage is TRBJ1-1; D unresolved. The CDR3 runs 17 residues. Looked up from germline, CDR1 is SGHVS and CDR2 is FQNEAQ. Trimming shortened V by 1 base and J by 4 bases, and 19 bases separated the two germline ends. For the CDR3, the DNA is TGTGCCAGCAGCTTAGTTTTAAGTCCGGTACGGGGCACTGAAGCTTTCTTT. It specifies CASSLVLSPVRGTEAFF.

In this sample, this clonotype turned up once. The chain links TRBV20-1 to TRBJ1-5, with D possibly matching TRBD1 (5 bases). CDR1 and CDR2 from the germline V gene are DFQATT and SNEGSKA (reference sequence). V shed 0 bases and J shed 5 bases, with 14 bases lying between them. The CDR3 runs 15 residues. The CDR3 DNA sequence: TGCAGTGCTAGAGATCCGACAGATGGAGATCAGCCCCAGCATTTT. Amino acids: CSARDPTDGDQPQHF.

The chain recombines TRBV20-1 with TRBJ1-1; no definite D call. Per the germline V gene, CDR1 is DFQATT and CDR2 is SNEGSKA (reference sequence). Trimming removed 7 bases at V and 5 bases at J, with 11 bases between. The CDR3 extends over 11 amino acids. The CDR3 nucleotides read TGCAGTGTTCCCATGGGGACTGAAGCTTTCTTT. This sequence encodes CSVPMGTEAFF.

This clonotype was detected once. The genes are TRBV6-5 and TRBJ2-1; TRBD2 matches 8 bases. The CDR3 length is 15 residues. V dropped 0 bases and J dropped 9; count of bases not matched to a gene: 7. Germline CDR1 and CDR2: MNHEY and SVGAGI. The CDR3 here is CASSYSGLARGEQFF. CDR3 in DNA: TGTGCCAGCAGTTACTCAGGACTAGCAAGGGGTGAGCAGTTCTTC.

The CDR3 loop reads CASSPPGFGGQETQYF. CDR3 bases: TGTGCCAGCAGCCCCCCGGGGTTCGGAGGCCAAGAGACCCAGTACTTC. The rearrangement joins TRBV11-1 to TRBJ2-5, with a tentative D call TRBD2 (5 bases). Germline CDR1 and CDR2: SGHAT and FQDESV (reference sequence). V was clipped by 5 bases and J by 1 base, with 17 bases between them. The CDR3 length is 16 residues.

CDR3 region: CAWSRRGLNGELFF. In DNA form, the CDR3 reads TGTGCCTGGAGCCGCAGGGGGCTTAACGGGGAGCTGTTTTTT. The chain couples TRBV30 to TRBJ2-2; TRBD1 matches 8 bases. Per the germline V gene, CDR1 is GTSNPN and CDR2 is SVGIG (reference sequence). V shed 3 bases, J shed 7 bases, and the junction held 7 bases outside the gene matches. The CDR3 consists of 14 residues.

The genes are TRBV30 and TRBJ2-3, with a tentative D call TRBD1 (5 bases). The CDR3 sequence is 15 residues long. V was clipped by 2 bases and J by 0 bases, with 12 bases between them. Germline loops: CDR1 GTSNPN, CDR2 SVGIG (reference sequence). The CDR3 DNA reads as TGTGCCTGGAGTTCCCCGGACATTAGCACAGATACGCAGTATTTT. Amino acids: CAWSSPDISTDTQYF.

A single count supports this clonotype. The gene calls are TRBV7-8 and TRBJ1-5; D may be TRBD1 (6 bases). The CDR3 consists of 16 residues. CDR1 and CDR2 (germline): SGHVS, FQNEAQ. Between the trimmed V and J ends, which lost 3 bases and 1 base, there was a span of 13 bases. The CDR3: CASSFGGHASNQPQHF. The CDR3, as DNA: TGTGCCAGCAGCTTCGGGGGGCATGCGAGCAATCAGCCCCAGCATTTT.

CDR3 loop: CASSLAYIAGVVDTQYF. DNA of the CDR3: TGTGCCAGCAGCTTAGCTTATATAGCGGGAGTTGTGGATACGCAGTATTTT. The rearrangement links TRBV7-8 to TRBJ2-3; 9 bases are shared with TRBD2. CDR3 length: 17 amino acids. With 0 bases clipped from V and 6 bases from J, the junction kept 10 bases outside the gene matches. Germline loops: CDR1 SGHVS, CDR2 FQNEAQ.

The chain carries TRBV29-1 and TRBJ1-3; a weak D match, TRBD1 (5 bases). This CDR3 contains 14 residues. Germline lookup yields CDR1 SQVTM and CDR2 ANQGSEA. V lost 3 bases, J lost 2 bases, and 11 bases lay in between. The CDR3 loop reads CSVDPQGAGNTIYF. Here the CDR3 DNA reads TGCAGCGTTGATCCCCAGGGTGCTGGAAACACCATATATTTT.

The rearrangement joins TRBV20-1 to TRBJ1-1; D perhaps matches TRBD1 (5 bases). This CDR3 contains 13 residues. V was trimmed by 4 bases and J by 3 bases, leaving 12 bases between them. From germline, CDR1 is DFQATT and CDR2 SNEGSKA (reference sequence). The DNA of the CDR3 is TGCAGTGCTAAGGGTCAGACAGACACTGAAGCTTTCTTT. It is translated as CSAKGQTDTEAFF.